The following is a TCR beta chain sequence with its context. This entry belongs to a study of cytomegalovirus exposure and HLA in healthy donors. The method was immunoSEQ multiplex PCR; TCRdb's version includes in-frame clones alone and lacks a portion of them. The profile shows over 20,000 clones, around 97% of them singletons. The CDR3 is made up of 14 amino acids. The V gene lost 4 bases and the J gene lost 4 bases, with 11 bases spanning the gap. Germline CDR1 MNHEY, CDR2 SVGAGI. The receptor's source is a man aged 25-40 years in good health and CMV-seropositive. The sample was PBMCs. The chain joins TRBV6-5 to TRBJ1-5; tentative D call: TRBD1 (6 bases). This chain's CDR3 is CASSSGQLNQPQHF. Here the CDR3 DNA reads TGTGCCAGCAGTTCTGGACAGCTTAATCAGCCCCAGCATTTT.